This T cell receptor (beta chain) was sequenced during a study of T cell responses to AZD1222 COVID-19 vaccine. Here immunoSEQ multiplex PCR was the method, and the copy in TCRdb shows in-frame clones only, minus some. This sample yields more than 110,000 clones, of which over 75% are seen a single time; approximately 8% belongs to the top ten. The length of the CDR3 is 16 residues. The V gene's germline CDR1 is LNHDA and CDR2 SQIVND (reference sequence). V lost 7 bases to trimming and J lost 1 base, with 16 bases between them. The sequence derives from an adult in good health. Sequencing was performed on peripheral blood, taken on day 0 of AZD1222 vaccination. The gene calls are TRBV19 and TRBJ2-2; a possible D gene is TRBD1 (6 bases). CDR3 sequence: CASIPQGRGNTGELFF. The DNA for the CDR3 is TGTGCCAGTATCCCACAGGGTAGGGGGAACACCGGGGAGCTGTTTTTT.